These 8 T cell receptor beta chains originate from one sample sequenced in a study of blood T cells in healthy people across ages. A sample-barcoded 5' primer and a J-beta primer mix were used in a second PCR of roughly 7 to 11 cycles. TCRdb itself ran the 5' RACE reads through MiXCR, one entry per CDR3 protein. This sample has 800,000 to 900,000 distinct CDR3 sequences; approximately 65% occur once, and the top ten carry 28%. Input material: blood. These receptors were taken from a man aged 25 to 40 in good health.

The V gene is TRBV29-1, the J gene TRBJ2-1; D unresolved. Germline CDR1 and CDR2: SQVTM and ANQGSEA. The V and J ends lost 1 base and 7 bases respectively, with 14 bases between them. This CDR3 has 14 amino acids. The CDR3 here is CSVEVVYSGNEQFF. CDR3 in DNA: TGCAGCGTTGAAGTCGTGTACAGTGGGAATGAGCAGTTCTTC.

V and J are TRBV28 and TRBJ2-3; weak D call: TRBD2 (6 bases). The CDR3 has 14 amino acids. CDR1 and CDR2 (germline): MDHEN, SYDVKM. Trimming stripped 8 bases from V and 4 bases from J, with 16 bases between. For the CDR3, the DNA is TGTGCCAGCTGCTCAGTAACGGGGGCAGATACGCAGTATTTT. Translation: CASCSVTGADTQYF.

V usage is TRBV9 and J usage is TRBJ2-5, with a tentative D call TRBD1 (7 bases). V lost 4 bases, J lost 3 bases, and 22 bases lay in between. There are 17 residues in the CDR3. Germline CDR1 is SGDLS and CDR2 is YYNGEE. Written as DNA, the CDR3 is TGTGCCAGCAGCCTAAGAGCAGGGGGAGGTTTGGAAGAGACCCAGTACTTC. Translation: CASSLRAGGGLEETQYF.

V gene TRBV10-3 combines with J gene TRBJ2-7; the D is unclear. The CDR3 is 12 residues long. V was shortened by 4 bases and J by 3 bases, with 7 bases between the two germline ends. Per germline, CDR1 ENHRY and CDR2 SYGVKD. Here the CDR3 reads CAISGVSYEQYF. CDR3 coding DNA: TGTGCCATCAGTGGTGTCAGCTACGAGCAGTACTTC.

This clonotype has just one count. The chain has TRBV20-1 and TRBJ1-1, with 7 bases lining up with TRBD1. The germline V gene has CDR1 DFQATT and CDR2 SNEGSKA (reference sequence). The CDR3 extends over 14 amino acids. Trimming took 2 bases from V and 1 from J; bases not matched to a gene: 4. The CDR3: CSARTGQSNTEAFF. CDR3 sequence (DNA): TGCAGTGCTAGAACGGGACAGTCGAACACTGAAGCTTTCTTT.

The chain couples TRBV5-1 to TRBJ2-5; D might be TRBD2 (5 bases). There are 16 residues in the CDR3. The V end lost 4 bases, the J end lost 4 bases, and 20 bases lay between the germline ends. Germline CDR1 and CDR2: SGHRS and YFSETQ. The CDR3 DNA follows: TGCGCCAGCAGCCTGGGGAGCCCTTTGGACGGAGAGACCCAGTACTTC. Its translation is CASSLGSPLDGETQYF.

In its sample, this clonotype was seen a few times. Written as DNA, the CDR3 is TGTGCCAGCAGGCCGGATAGGGCCCCGCGAGGCAAAAACATTCAGTACTTC. It yields the protein CASRPDRAPRGKNIQYF. The chain is built from TRBV12-3 or TRBV12-4 and TRBJ2-4; D unresolved. This CDR3 has 17 residues. V was shortened by 6 bases and J by 3 bases, with 21 bases between the two germline ends.

This clonotype has a single count. The genes are TRBV3-1 and TRBJ2-3; a weak D match, TRBD1 (6 bases). The V gene's germline CDR1 is LGHDT and CDR2 YNNKEL (reference sequence). With 5 bases removed from V and 3 bases from J, the gap between germline ends came to 15 bases. The length of the CDR3 is 15 residues. Here the CDR3 DNA reads TGTGCCAGCAGCACAAACAGGGAATTAACAGATACGCAGTATTTT. It encodes CASSTNRELTDTQYF.